The sequence of this T cell receptor beta chain was determined in a study of shared clonotypes between healthy human individuals (TCRdb year 2020). General notes on the study: The cohort included a few men and a couple of women between 18 and 49 years of age. For each donor, CD4 naive and CD4 memory were each run on three plates, CD8 naive on two plates, and CD8 memory on one plate. To estimate repertoire size and how much clonotypes are shared between individuals, the study performed deep sequencing of blood TCR repertoires from 4 to 6 healthy adults. To increase sequencing depth and limit assay-specific biases, TCR repertoire library preparation and sequencing were carried out by different laboratories using diverse techniques. Leukapheresis yielded between about 0.85 and 9 billion PBMCs per donor.

Findings and caveats that apply to the study as a whole: Sampling was restricted to blood, and TCR repertoires in tissue are likely to differ from TCR repertoires in blood. Higher generation probabilities were observed for clonotypes shared by all four sorted-subset donors than for non-shared clonotypes. Because the study included a small number of donors, the genetic and exposure-history diversity represented was limited. Across a handful of donors, about 4.5% of naive CD4, approximately 3.6% of naive CD8, 2% to 2.5% of memory CD4, and 0.4% of memory CD8 clonotypes were shared. Naive subsets generally had larger estimated clonotype richness than memory subsets. Pairwise subsampling led to the expectation that sequencing depth would affect the degree of clonotype sharing among donors. Incomplete sequencing was indicated by rarefaction of sorted-subset datasets, despite the large sequencing depth.

The trim is 4 bases for V and 6 bases for J, with a gap of 15 bases between the germline ends. From a lookup of the germline V gene, CDR1 and CDR2 are MDHEN and SYDVKM. Its CDR3 holds 14 amino acids, cysteine through phenylalanine. The kept DNA is CDR3 alone, 42 bases in frame from the first base. TCR CDR3 regions were amplified from genomic DNA by multiplex PCR using the deep immunoSEQ assay. Extracted genomic DNA from each cell subset was spread evenly across all wells of several immunoSEQ 96-well plates, with each plate serving as a replicate. For sorted subsets, approximately 190 ng of genomic DNA, equivalent to tens of thousands of T cell genomes, went into each replicate PCR. Purified libraries were measured with a Qubit 3.0 fluorometer, size-checked on a Bioanalyzer 2100, and measured again with the KAPA Library Quantification kit. Every immunoSEQ 96-well plate was sequenced on a separate single-read 150-cycle Illumina NextSeq 550 flow cell. The authors' pipeline ran thus. Because the immunoSEQ output held only junctional sequences and lacked quality scores, the filtering could not match the filtering applied to full-length reads. To assign V/J genes and CDR3, sequences were annotated against IMGT germline references using PyIR, a Python wrapper for IgBLAST v1.9. Reads were removed for weak V/J assignments (E-value above 1e-6), missing CDR3, stop codons, out-of-frame junctions, or ambiguous translated residues. V3J clonotypes were defined as sequences sharing the same inferred V gene, J gene, and CDR3 amino acid sequence. Percentage overlap between repertoires was calculated by dividing the number of shared unique clonotypes by the size of the smaller repertoire. Richness of each repertoire was evaluated using RTK rarefaction, the Chao1 estimator, and Recon v2.1 estimates of unobserved clonotypes. For all TCRbeta clonotypes obtained by the gDNA method from a handful of donors, generation probabilities were computed with OLGA. Drawn from immuneACCESS, this table holds only the in-frame rearrangements with V and J called that TCRdb kept. Clones are partly lost; checked studies trace under half to an unresolved V gene and leave the rest unexplained. V and J calls and clone size are those listed in that table; D and trimming were worked out from the DNA. This sample gives over 2 million clones in total; 85% to 95% of them show up just once. The ten largest clones add up to 1.1% of the sample.

CD8 naive samples were obtained by positive selection for CCR7 among CD45RO-negative cells, yielding a CD45RA+CCR7+ population from which TemRA cells were excluded. Donors were healthy HIV-negative adults with no recently reported acute infections or vaccinations. Every donor was a Caucasian adult residing in Nashville, Tennessee, USA. Blood was obtained by leukapheresis, after which PBMCs were separated by Ficoll-Histopaque density gradient centrifugation and cryopreserved in liquid nitrogen vapor phase. Analytical flow cytometry was used to check the purity and quantity of every magnetically sorted T cell population. Genomic DNA was isolated from every sorted fraction and measured by UV absorbance on a Nanodrop 2000c. Remarks on this clone: Its antigen is still unknown. Within one base of it there is no much larger clone, and no base qualities were kept.

The sequence is built from TRBV28 and TRBJ1-1; the D gene identity is not certain. This TCR was sampled from a man aged 18 to 29 in good health. Sequencing was carried out using naive CD8+ T cells sorted from blood. Explained via the paper, the cell subset or site label denotes: CD45RA+CCR7+. The CDR3 reads as follows: CASSSIFWAAEAFF. The DNA reads TGTGCCAGCAGTTCCATTTTTTGGGCCGCTGAAGCTTTCTTT.